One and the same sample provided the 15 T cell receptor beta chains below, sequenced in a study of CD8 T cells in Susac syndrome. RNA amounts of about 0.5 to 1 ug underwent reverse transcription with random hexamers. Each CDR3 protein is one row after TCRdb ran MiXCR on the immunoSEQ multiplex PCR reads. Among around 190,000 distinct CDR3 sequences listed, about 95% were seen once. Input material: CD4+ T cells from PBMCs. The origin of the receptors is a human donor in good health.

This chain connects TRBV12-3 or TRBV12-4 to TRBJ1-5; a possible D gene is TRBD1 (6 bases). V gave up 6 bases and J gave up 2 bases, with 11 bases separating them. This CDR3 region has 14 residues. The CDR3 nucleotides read TGTGCCAGCAGCATACAGGGAGGCAATCAGCCCCAGCATTTT. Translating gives CASSIQGGNQPQHF.

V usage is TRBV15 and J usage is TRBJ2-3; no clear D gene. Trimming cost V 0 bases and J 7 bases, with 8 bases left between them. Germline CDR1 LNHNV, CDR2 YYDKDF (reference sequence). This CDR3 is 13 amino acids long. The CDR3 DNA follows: TGTGCCACCAGCAGAGATCAAGCCTATACGCAGTATTTT. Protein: CATSRDQAYTQYF.

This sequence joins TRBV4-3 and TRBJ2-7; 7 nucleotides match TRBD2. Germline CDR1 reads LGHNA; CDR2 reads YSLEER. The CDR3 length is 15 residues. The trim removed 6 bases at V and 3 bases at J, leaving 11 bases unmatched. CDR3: CASSLRPGGNYEQYF. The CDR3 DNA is TGCGCCAGCAGTCTTCGGCCGGGAGGCAACTACGAGCAGTACTTC.

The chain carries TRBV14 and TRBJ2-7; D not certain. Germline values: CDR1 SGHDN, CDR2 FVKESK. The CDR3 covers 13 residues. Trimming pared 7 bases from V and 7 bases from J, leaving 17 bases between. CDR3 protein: CASKALITSEQYF. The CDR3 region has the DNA TGTGCCAGCAAGGCACTAATCACTTCGGAGCAGTACTTC.

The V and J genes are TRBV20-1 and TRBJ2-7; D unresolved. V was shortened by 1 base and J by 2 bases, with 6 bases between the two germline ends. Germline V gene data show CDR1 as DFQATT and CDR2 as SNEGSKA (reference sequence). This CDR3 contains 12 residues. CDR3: CSARGAAYEQYF. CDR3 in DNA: TGCAGTGCTAGAGGGGCAGCCTACGAGCAGTACTTC.

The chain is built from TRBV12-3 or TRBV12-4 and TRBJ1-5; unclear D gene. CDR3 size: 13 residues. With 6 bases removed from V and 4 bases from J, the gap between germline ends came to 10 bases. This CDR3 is CASSRTENQPQHF. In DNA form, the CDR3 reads TGTGCCAGCAGCCGGACTGAGAATCAGCCCCAGCATTTT.

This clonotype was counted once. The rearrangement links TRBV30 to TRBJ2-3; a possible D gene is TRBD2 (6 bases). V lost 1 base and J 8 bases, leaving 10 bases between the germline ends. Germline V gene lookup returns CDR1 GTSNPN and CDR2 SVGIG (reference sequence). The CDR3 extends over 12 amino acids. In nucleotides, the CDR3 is TGTGCCTGGAGTGGCGGGGCAGGTACGCAGTATTTT. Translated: CAWSGGAGTQYF.

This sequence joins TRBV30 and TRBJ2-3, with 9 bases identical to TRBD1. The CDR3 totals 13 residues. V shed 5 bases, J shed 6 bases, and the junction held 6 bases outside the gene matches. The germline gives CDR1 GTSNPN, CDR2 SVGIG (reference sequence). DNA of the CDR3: TGTGCCTGGGGACAGGGGCAAGGGGATACGCAGTATTTT. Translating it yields CAWGQGQGDTQYF. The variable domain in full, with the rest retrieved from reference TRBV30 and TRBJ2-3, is SQTIHQWPATLVQPVGSPLSLECTVEGTSNPNLYWYRQAAGRGLQLLFYSVGIGQISSEVPQNLSASRPQDRQFILSSKKLLLSDSGFYLCAWGQGQGDTQYFGPGTRLTVL.

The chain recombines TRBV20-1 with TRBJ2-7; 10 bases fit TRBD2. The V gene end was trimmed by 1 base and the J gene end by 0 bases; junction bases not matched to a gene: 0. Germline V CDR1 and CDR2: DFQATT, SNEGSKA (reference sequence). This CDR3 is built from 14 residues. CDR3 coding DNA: TGCAGTGCTAGAGGACTAGCGGGCTCCTACGAGCAGTACTTC. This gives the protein CSARGLAGSYEQYF.

The CDR3 is CSVEVGEYPDTQYF. The DNA of the CDR3 is TGCAGCGTTGAAGTGGGAGAATACCCAGATACGCAGTATTTT. This sequence joins TRBV29-1 and TRBJ2-3; maybe TRBD2 (5 bases). This CDR3 is built from 14 residues. Trimming shortened V by 1 base and J by 4 bases, and 12 bases separated the two germline ends. CDR1 SQVTM and CDR2 ANQGSEA come from the germline V gene.

CDR3 DNA sequence: TGCGCCAGCAGCTTGGGTGGACTAGGTCACAATGAGCAGTTCTTC. Protein product: CASSLGGLGHNEQFF. The chain recombines TRBV5-1 with TRBJ2-1, with 7 bases aligning to TRBD2. Germline V CDR1 and CDR2: SGHRS, YFSETQ. V shed 0 bases and J 5 bases; nucleotides not matched to a gene: 5. The CDR3 has 15 amino acids.

The CDR3 region has the DNA TGTGCCAGCAGTTTGGCGCCCAAAAACATTCAGTACTTC. It is translated as CASSLAPKNIQYF. The chain couples TRBV12-3 or TRBV12-4 to TRBJ2-4, with D hard to call. The ends were cut back, 3 bases at V and 2 bases at J, with 5 bases in the middle. There are 13 residues in the CDR3.

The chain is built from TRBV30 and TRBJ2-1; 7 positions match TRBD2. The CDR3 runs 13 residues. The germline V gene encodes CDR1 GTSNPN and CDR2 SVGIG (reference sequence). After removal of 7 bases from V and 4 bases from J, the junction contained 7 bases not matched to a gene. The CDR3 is CALGGGPYNEQFF. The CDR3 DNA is TGTGCCTTGGGGGGGGGACCATACAATGAGCAGTTCTTC.

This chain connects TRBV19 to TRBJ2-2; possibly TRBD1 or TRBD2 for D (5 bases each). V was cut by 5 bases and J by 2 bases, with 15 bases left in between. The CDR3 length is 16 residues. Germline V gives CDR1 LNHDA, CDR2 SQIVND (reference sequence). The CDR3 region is CASSSGQGGNTGELFF. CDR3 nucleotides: TGTGCCAGTAGTTCGGGGCAGGGTGGAAACACCGGGGAGCTGTTTTTT. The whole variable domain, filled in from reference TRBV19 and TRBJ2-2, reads DGGITQSPKYLFRKEGQNVTLSCEQNLNHDAMYWYRQDPGQGLRLIYYSQIVNDFQKGDIAEGYSVSREKKESFPLTVTSAQKNPTAFYLCASSSGQGGNTGELFFGEGSRLTVL.

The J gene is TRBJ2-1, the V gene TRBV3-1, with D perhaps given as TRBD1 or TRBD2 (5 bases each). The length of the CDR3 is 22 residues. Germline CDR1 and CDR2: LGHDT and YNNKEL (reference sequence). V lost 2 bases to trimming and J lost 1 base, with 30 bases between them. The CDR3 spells CASSQPRPGTSTTSSSYNEQFF. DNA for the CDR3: TGTGCCAGCAGCCAACCAAGACCGGGGACCTCCACCACCTCGAGTTCCTACAATGAGCAGTTCTTC.